This TCR beta chain was identified in a study of identical twins. Per the germline V gene, CDR1 is SEHNR and CDR2 is FQNEAQ (reference sequence). V was pared by 3 bases and J by 1 base, with 6 bases between. The CDR3 runs 14 residues. Of note for this clonotype: Its antigen is as yet unknown.

MiXCR was run by TCRdb on the 5' RACE reads, yielding one entry per CDR3 protein. The sample includes 250,000 or so distinct CDR3 sequences, roughly 7% seen only once; the top ten take approximately 3.6%. The study, taken as a whole, reports: The study found that models underestimated out-of-frame TCR alpha sharing in monozygotic twins. Researchers reported excess low generation probability among twin-shared out-of-frame alpha sequences.

The data were also submitted as part of a second study, on yellow fever vaccine responses in identical twins.

Sequencing used memory (CD45RO+) T cells sorted from blood. The source is a woman aged 18-35 years in good health. The V and J genes are TRBV7-9 and TRBJ2-2, with D uncertain. CDR3 amino acids: CASSLPLNTGELFF. The CDR3, as DNA: TGTGCCAGCAGCTTGCCCCTGAACACCGGGGAGCTGTTTTTT.